The 11 T cell receptor beta chains given below trace back to one sample, sequenced in a study of T cells after yellow fever vaccination (dated by TCRdb to between 2018 and 2021). The protocol used for the library was 5' RACE. TCRdb lists the instrument as Illumina HiSeq 2500. The public reads were quality trimmed at Q25 with fastp and then assembled into clones with MiXCR by TCRdb, keeping productive beta chains. Each entry merges the rows of one CDR3 protein and shows their most common DNA and genes. The sample contains around 350,000 distinct CDR3 sequences, 11% of them found a single time. In total, the top ten clones hold 18% of the sample. Interpreted using the paper, the treatment or condition label stands for: live attenuated yellow fever vaccine strain. The input for sequencing was PBMCs, taken on the day of the first yellow fever vaccination. These receptors all stem from a man between 18 and 29 years old who received the YFV17D yellow fever vaccine.

The chain links TRBV7-2 to TRBJ1-2, with D tentatively TRBD1 (5 bases). V was clipped by 8 bases and J by 4 bases, with 20 bases between them. The CDR3 has 15 residues. Germline assignment: CDR1 SGHTA and CDR2 FQGNSA. The CDR3 spells CASLVLGPTLYGYTF. CDR3 bases: TGTGCCAGCCTGGTCTTGGGACCTACGCTCTATGGCTACACCTTC.

This chain links TRBV4-1 with TRBJ2-7, with 8 bases fitting TRBD1. The CDR3 spans 15 residues. Germline V gives CDR1 MGHRA, CDR2 YSYEKL. Trimming took 3 bases from V and 5 from J; bases not matched to a gene: 9. The CDR3 region is CASSQGTGRRDEQYF. CDR3 DNA: TGCGCCAGCAGCCAGGGGACAGGTCGACGGGACGAGCAGTACTTC.

In this sample, this clonotype turned up a few times. V is TRBV12-3 or TRBV12-4 and J is TRBJ1-1; 8 bases agree with TRBD1. This CDR3 comprises 15 residues. With 5 bases clipped from V and 7 bases from J, the junction kept 12 bases outside the gene matches. The CDR3 is CASSPGDRIFHEAFF. As DNA, the CDR3 is TGTGCCAGCAGTCCGGGGGACAGGATTTTTCATGAAGCTTTCTTT.

For this clonotype: Possible read error: a much larger clone is one base away. The rearrangement joins TRBV6-4 to TRBJ2-5, with D perhaps being TRBD1 or TRBD2 (5 bases each). The CDR3 totals 14 residues. The germline V gene encodes CDR1 MRHNA and CDR2 SNTAGT. The CDR3 DNA follows: TGTGCCATCAGTGTTGGGGACCTACAAGAGACCCAGTACTTC. Residues: CAISVGDLQETQYF.

This rearrangement joins TRBV7-2 to TRBJ1-1, with unresolved D. CDR1 is SGHTA and CDR2 is FQGNSA in the germline V gene. The CDR3 has 14 amino acids. The V and J ends lost 6 bases and 1 base respectively, with 12 bases between them. CDR3 protein: CASRRSMGNTEAFF. DNA of the CDR3: TGTGCCAGCAGACGTTCAATGGGGAACACTGAAGCTTTCTTT.

The chain joins TRBV3-1 to TRBJ2-5, with a weak D call TRBD1 (5 bases). CDR1 and CDR2 (germline): LGHDT, YNNKEL (reference sequence). Trimming took off 3 bases at V and 5 bases at J, with 10 bases between the two ends. The CDR3 runs 13 residues. The CDR3 loop is CASSHPGLETQYF. Here the CDR3 DNA reads TGTGCCAGCAGCCACCCAGGGTTGGAGACCCAGTACTTC.

The genes are TRBV5-6 and TRBJ1-3; D call uncertain. CDR1 and CDR2 from the germline V gene are SGHDT and YYEEEE. V was cut by 2 bases and J by 3 bases, with 3 bases left in between. CDR3 length: 12 residues. This chain's CDR3 is CASSFYGNTIYF. DNA for the CDR3: TGTGCCAGCAGCTTTTATGGAAACACCATATATTTT.

About this clonotype itself: This sequence may be a read error, since a much larger clone differs from it by one base. V is TRBV15 and J is TRBJ2-5; D is unresolved. The CDR3 length is 12 residues. Germline values: CDR1 LNHNV, CDR2 YYDKDF (reference sequence). The CDR3: CATRRVQETQYF. The DNA for the CDR3 is TGTGCCACCAGAAGAGTTCAAGAGACCCAGTACTTC.

V gene TRBV20-1 combines with J gene TRBJ2-1; D unclear. Trimming cost V 0 bases and J 7 bases, with 10 bases left between them. CDR1 and CDR2 from the germline V gene are DFQATT and SNEGSKA (reference sequence). There are 13 residues in the CDR3. The CDR3 DNA sequence: TGCAGTGCTAGAGATTCAGGATGGAATGAGCAGTTCTTC. It yields the protein CSARDSGWNEQFF.

V usage is TRBV6-5 and J usage is TRBJ2-2; D gene ambiguous. The germline CDR1 and CDR2 sequences are MNHEY and SVGAGI. The germline V and J ends were trimmed by 7 bases and 8 bases, with 11 bases remaining between them. This CDR3 has 12 amino acids. In DNA, the CDR3 is TGTGCCAGCAACGATGATTGGGGGGAGCTGTTTTTT. Amino acids: CASNDDWGELFF.

There are a few counts of this clonotype. The V call is TRBV7-2, the J call TRBJ1-2, with D maybe TRBD1 (5 bases). The CDR3 length is 15 residues. V was cut by 2 bases and J by 1 base, with 11 bases left in between. CDR1 SGHTA and CDR2 FQGNSA come from the germline V gene. The CDR3 nucleotides read TGTGCCAGCAGCTTATGGGACCCAAGTAACTATGGCTACACCTTC. Residues: CASSLWDPSNYGYTF.